Shown below are 8 T cell receptor beta chains from a single sample sequenced in a study of identical twins. In TCRdb, the 5' RACE reads were re-called with MiXCR into one record per CDR3 protein. The sample gives roughly 260,000 distinct CDR3 sequences, approximately 7.8% of which show up once; approximately 5.4% is in the top ten. A further study also used this sample, focusing on yellow fever vaccine responses in identical twins.

The sample was CD8+ T cells sorted from blood. The source is a woman aged 18-35 years in good health.

This clonotype was observed a handful of times. The V call is TRBV29-1, the J call TRBJ2-1; 11 positions match TRBD1. Germline CDR1 reads SQVTM; CDR2 reads ANQGSEA. Trimming cost V 3 bases and J 6 bases; bases outside gene matches: 4. The CDR3 consists of 14 residues. CDR3 sequence (DNA): TGCAGCGTTGATAGGGACAGGGGGGGCAATGAGCAGTTCTTC. It specifies CSVDRDRGGNEQFF.

In this sample, this clonotype turned up a few times. The V gene is TRBV27, the J gene TRBJ1-2; a possible D gene is TRBD1 (5 bases). There are 16 residues in the CDR3. V shed 0 bases and J shed 4 bases, with 15 bases lying between them. In germline, CDR1 is MNHEY, CDR2 SMNVEV (reference sequence). CDR3 DNA sequence: TGTGCCAGCAGTTTATCGGCGGCAGGGCTGACCTATGGCTACACCTTC. Residues: CASSLSAAGLTYGYTF.

CDR3 in DNA: TGCAGCGTTACCTTAGGCGATAGCAATCAGCCCCAGCATTTT. This codes for CSVTLGDSNQPQHF. J is TRBJ1-5 and V is TRBV29-1; unclear D gene. The CDR3 is 14 residues long. Germline lookup yields CDR1 SQVTM and CDR2 ANQGSEA. The V end lost 5 bases, the J end lost 0 bases, and 11 bases lay between the germline ends.

This clonotype showed up many times. The chain has TRBV29-1 and TRBJ2-1; 7 bases line up with TRBD2. The CDR3 sequence is 16 residues long. CDR1 and CDR2 from the germline V gene are SQVTM and ANQGSEA. V lost 2 bases to trimming and J lost 8 bases; unmatched junction nucleotides: 15. CDR3 protein: CSVELSASGTIDEQFF. The CDR3 bases are TGCAGCGTTGAATTATCGGCCAGCGGGACCATAGATGAGCAGTTCTTC.

The chain carries TRBV5-1 and TRBJ2-1; 12 bases are shared with TRBD2. Per the germline V gene, CDR1 is SGHRS and CDR2 is YFSETQ. Trimming cost V 0 bases and J 9 bases; bases outside gene matches: 4. CDR3 size: 15 residues. The CDR3 sequence: CASSLGLAGAAEQFF. The CDR3 DNA reads TGCGCCAGCAGCTTGGGACTAGCGGGAGCGGCTGAGCAGTTCTTC.

This chain uses TRBV28 with TRBJ2-7, with 7 positions matching TRBD2. The CDR3 sequence is 15 residues long. V shed 7 bases and J 2 bases; nucleotides not matched to a gene: 11. Germline loops: CDR1 MDHEN, CDR2 SYDVKM. The CDR3 DNA reads TGTGCCAGCACCTCCCGCTCGCGGGGGACCTACGAGCAGTACTTC. Translation: CASTSRSRGTYEQYF.

This clonotype occurred many times. The genes are TRBV29-1 and TRBJ1-1, with TRBD1 matching over 8 bases. This CDR3 has 14 residues. Germline trimming cut 7 bases from V and 7 bases from J; bases unmatched to any gene: 14. CDR1 and CDR2 from the germline V gene are SQVTM and ANQGSEA. CDR3 DNA sequence: TGCAGCGCTATGAAGCCGGGGACAGGAGGTGAAGCTTTCTTT. This encodes CSAMKPGTGGEAFF.

This clonotype showed up many times. This chain joins TRBV4-1 and TRBJ1-1; 8 nucleotides match TRBD1. CDR3 length equals 15 residues. Trimming cost V 1 base and J 5 bases; bases outside gene matches: 6. The germline V gene encodes CDR1 MGHRA and CDR2 YSYEKL. The CDR3 DNA sequence: TGCGCCAGCAGCCAAGCCACAGGGGGGGAGACTGAAGCTTTCTTT. Encoded protein: CASSQATGGETEAFF.